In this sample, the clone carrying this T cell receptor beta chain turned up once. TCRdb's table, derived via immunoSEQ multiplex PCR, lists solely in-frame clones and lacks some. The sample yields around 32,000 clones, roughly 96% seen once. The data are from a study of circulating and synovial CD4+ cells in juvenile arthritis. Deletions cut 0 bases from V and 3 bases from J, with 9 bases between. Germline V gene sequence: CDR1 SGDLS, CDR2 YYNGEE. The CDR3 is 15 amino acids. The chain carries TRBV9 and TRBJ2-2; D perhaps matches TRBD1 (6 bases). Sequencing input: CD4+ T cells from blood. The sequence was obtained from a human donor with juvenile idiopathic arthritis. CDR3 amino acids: CASSVGWTDTGELFF. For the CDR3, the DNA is TGTGCCAGCAGCGTAGGGTGGACAGACACCGGGGAGCTGTTTTTT.